The entry below describes one TCR beta chain. The antigen is undetermined. This sample is part of a study of cytomegalovirus exposure and HLA in healthy donors. Study background: A data release that came early held approximately 85 million unique TCRs from HLA-typed donors. Study-level findings and limits: The study put about 180 TCR beta chains on its list as cytomegalovirus-associated.

PCR used 60 Vbeta primers and 13 Jbeta primers. Profiled with immunoSEQ multiplex PCR; TCRdb holds only in-frame clones, not every one. The table records roughly 100,000 clones, 75% to 85% of them present only once. With 3 bases removed from V and 5 bases from J, the gap between germline ends came to 3 bases. CDR1 and CDR2 from the germline V gene are MGHDK and SYGVNS. This CDR3 region has 11 residues. Material for sequencing was PBMCs. The TCR comes from a woman under 30 in good health and CMV-seropositive. The chain couples TRBV25-1 to TRBJ2-3; D is undetermined. The CDR3 DNA sequence: TGTGCCAGCAGTGACCAAGATACGCAGTATTTT. Translated: CASSDQDTQYF.